This TCR beta chain was observed in a study of CD8 T cells in Susac syndrome (dated by TCRdb to about 2019). In the study overall: Whether CD8+ T cell activation and differentiation in Susac syndrome was antigen driven was tested using repertoire sequencing.

With regard to this clonotype: Its antigen has not been determined. The record has no base qualities; no much larger clone is one base away.

High-throughput TCR beta sequencing profiled peripheral blood CD8+ and CD4+ T cells from healthy donors, Susac syndrome patients and multiple sclerosis patients. The healthy donors served as controls matched for age and sex. Bulk CD8+ and CD4+ T cells were purified magnetically by negative isolation, whereas CD8+ TEMRA cells were enriched by FACS. Blood was drawn into EDTA tubes, processed within 24 hours, and PBMCs were isolated by density gradient centrifugation. PBMCs intended for TCR sequencing were cryopreserved in liquid nitrogen and thawed later in a water bath at 37 degrees C. The sorted or isolated CD4+, CD8+ and CD8+ TEMRA cells had a purity of 90% or higher. Study-wide conclusions, independent of this receptor: The number of individuals in the TCR sequencing and HLA analysis was recognized as being relatively small.

RNA was extracted using the RNeasy kit, and roughly 0.5 to 1 microgram was reverse transcribed with random hexamers. TCR beta CDR3 regions were amplified with the immunoSEQ multiplex PCR assay covering 54 Vbeta and 13 Jbeta segments. PCR amplification bias was corrected by using a synthetic template baseline for primer optimization and computational correction. Regarding the original processing steps: Only productive sequences were kept, with reads annotated to V, D and J genes according to IMGT and analyzed in immunoSEQ Analyzer. To calculate clonality, Shannon entropy was normalized by log2 of the number of productive unique sequences and then subtracted from one. For each patient and control, public and private clones were evaluated among the 100 most prevalent clones. Clones were defined as Susac-specific when absent from the healthy and MS cohorts, from approximately 1,100 published viral clones and from other ImmuneACCESS disease sequences. TCRdb reworked the public reads: Q25 trimming with fastp, MiXCR clone assembly, productive beta chains retained. Rows are combined by CDR3 protein, so each entry shows the most common genes and DNA. The V and J calls were determined by TCRdb, not by the authors. The sample yields approximately 160,000 distinct CDR3 sequences; around 95% were counted once. Just over 0.13% of the sample rests with the top ten.

V gives up 0 bases and J gives up 1 base, and the segment between their germline ends measures 11 bases. From the cysteine through the phenylalanine, the CDR3 covers 16 amino acids. The sequence is cut down to CDR3 DNA, 48 bases in frame from base 1. The germline V gene specifies SGHRS as CDR1 and YFSETQ as CDR2. Sequenced sample: CD4+ T cells from PBMCs. The receptor comes from a human donor in good health. This chain joins TRBV5-1 to TRBJ2-1; a tentative D match to TRBD1 spans 6 bases. At the DNA level, the sequence is TGCGCCAGCAGCTTGGGACAGGATGAGTCCTACAATGAGCAGTTCTTC. Its product reads: CASSLGQDESYNEQFF.